Below, one T cell receptor beta chain is given with its context. This sample is part of a study of blood T cell repertoires in COVID-19. Across the whole study: Sources were T cells, B-cell-depleted T cells, or PBMCs; the material itself was cDNA or gDNA.

CDR1 MNHEY and CDR2 SVGAGI come from the germline V gene. This CDR3 is built from 13 residues. V dropped 6 bases and J dropped 8; count of bases not matched to a gene: 8. Authors' data handling: The assay estimated nucleated cells by amplifying reference gene primers. Using immunoSEQ multiplex PCR, the repertoire was profiled, and TCRdb retains in-frame clones only, with some absent. V, J and clone size are those of that table, while D and trimming were read from the DNA. The sample lists roughly 260,000 clones; around 90% were seen once. V gene TRBV6-5 combines with J gene TRBJ1-2; TRBD1 matches 8 bases. Sequenced material: peripheral blood. The TCR comes from a man in his 60s who had recovered from COVID-19. The CDR3 region has the DNA TGTGCCAGCAGGAAGACAGGGGAAGGCGGCTACACCTTC. This sequence encodes CASRKTGEGGYTF.